The sequence of this TCR beta chain was determined in a study of CD4 T cells in relation to SARS-CoV-2 and coronaviruses. This clone was seen only once. Using immunoSEQ multiplex PCR, the repertoire was profiled, and TCRdb retains in-frame clones only, with some absent. The repertoire holds 60,000 to 65,000 clones, over 90% seen once, with 0.14% in the top ten. CD4+ T cells from unexposed donors were obtained before the COVID-19 pandemic (2011-2018). With V trimmed by 5 bases and J by 7 bases, 14 bases remained unmatched. The CDR3 totals 15 residues. Germline V CDR1 and CDR2: WSHSY, SAAADI. The chain joins TRBV10-2 to TRBJ2-7, with 7 bases matching TRBD2. This TCR derives from a human donor in good health. Sequenced: naive CD4+ T cells from PBMCs. Subset of the sample: naive CD4+ T cells isolated by negative enrichment. This CDR3 reads CASSTLAGTTGEQYF. CDR3 bases: TGCGCCAGCAGTACCTTAGCGGGTACCACGGGGGAGCAGTACTTC.